This T cell receptor beta chain was recovered during a study of diagnostic markers for celiac disease (dated by TCRdb to about 2020). The cysteine opens and the phenylalanine closes a CDR3 of 12 amino acids. The record lacks a DNA sequence. Sequences GTSNPN (CDR1) and SVGIG (CDR2) are obtained from the germline V gene (reference sequence). Sequencing took place on an Illumina MiSeq. TCRdb reprocessed the sequencing reads and holds a single record per CDR3 protein sequence, with no DNA. The table held for this sample gives 5,000 or so distinct CDR3 sequences. 5.9% of the sample belongs to the ten largest clones. As for this clonotype: No cognate antigen has been identified for it.

In this chain, TRBV30 is recombined with TRBJ2-2; the TCRdb D gene call, TRBD1, has no DNA to confirm it. The clonotype was recovered from a human donor. This table probably holds off-target reads from a library built for another chain. The specimen was either unsorted cells or a sorted T cell fraction (not recorded which). The CDR3 reads CAWNPGSGELFF.